This T cell receptor (beta chain) stems from a study of cytomegalovirus exposure and HLA in healthy donors. 60 Vbeta and 13 Jbeta primers were used in PCR. Assay: immunoSEQ multiplex PCR; the TCRdb copy retains only in-frame clones and omits some. The sample records 100,000 to 150,000 clones, 75% to 80% being singletons. This clone was recorded a few times. This sequence was found in a male donor in good health and CMV-seronegative. Sequenced sample: PBMCs.

The DNA for the CDR3 is TGTGCCAGCAGCCTTAACTCTAACAATGAGCAGTTCTTC. It encodes CASSLNSNNEQFF. V usage is TRBV7-2 and J usage is TRBJ2-1, with D unresolved. This CDR3 has 13 amino acids. Germline-derived CDR1 and CDR2 are SGHTA and FQGNSA. V dropped 5 bases and J dropped 5 bases, with 10 bases sitting between them.